This T cell receptor beta chain comes out of a study of PD-1 blockade in classical Hodgkin lymphoma. Relapse was seen in all patients after autologous stem cell transplantation, and brentuximab vedotin exposure was variable. Germline CDR1 and CDR2: LNHDA and SQIVND (reference sequence). V was pared by 2 bases and J by 1 base, with 11 bases between. CDR3 size: 15 residues. Whole-study results and caveats: Patients who responded completely had about the same baseline diversity as newly diagnosed patients. Whatever underlies the repertoire differences (possibly disease activity or prior therapy) remains undefined.

The assay was immunoSEQ multiplex PCR, and TCRdb's table has in-frame clones only and misses some. The repertoire has about 66,000 clones, about 64% of them found once; the top ten carry less than 9.5%. This clone was observed a handful of times. Its antigen remains unidentified. The receptor was derived from a human donor with classical Hodgkin lymphoma. The material sequenced was peripheral blood mononuclear cells (PBMCs), taken before the second cycle of nivolumab. The V and J genes are TRBV19 and TRBJ1-1; D unresolved. The chain's CDR3 is CASSIWPAKNTEAFF. CDR3 DNA: TGTGCCAGTAGTATATGGCCAGCAAAGAACACTGAAGCTTTCTTT.